This T cell receptor beta chain comes out of a study of blood T cell repertoires in COVID-19. Across the study: There were acute and convalescent COVID-19 samples, and they came from the United States, Italy and Spain. The cDNA or gDNA used as material had been derived from T cells, B-cell-depleted T cells, or PBMCs.

The authors' processing: Estimation of nucleated cell counts was performed using reference gene primer amplification. Using immunoSEQ multiplex PCR, the repertoire was profiled, and TCRdb retains in-frame clones only, with some absent. The V and J calls and clone size were taken over from that table, and D and trimming were inferred from the DNA. Of around 250,000 clones in the sample, about 82% were seen once. This CDR3 contains 16 residues. V lost 3 bases and J lost 4; bases outside the gene matches: 10. Germline V gene sequence: CDR1 SGHVS, CDR2 FQNEAQ. This clone has only a few counts. Those enrolled in Seattle joined during active infection and were followed longitudinally afterward.

The J gene is TRBJ2-7, the V gene TRBV7-8; TRBD2 agrees at 9 bases. Sequencing was done on a sample of peripheral blood. This TCR was sampled from a woman aged 80 or over with COVID-19, enrolled during active disease. CDR3 protein: CASSFVLAGPLYEQYV. The CDR3, as DNA: TGTGCCAGCAGCTTCGTTCTAGCGGGGCCCTTATACGAGCAGTACGTC.